This is a list of T cell receptor beta chains from one sample in a study of beta chain features in type 1 diabetes. Generated by immunoSEQ multiplex PCR, the TCRdb table keeps only in-frame clones and is missing some. The data contain approximately 250,000 clones, about 11% of them singletons. The sample taken for sequencing was naive CD4+ T cells from blood. These TCRs come from a man aged 25-45 years with type 1 diabetes. Both conserved end residues are part of each CDR3. Each record gives: J gene, V gene, clone size, CDR3 protein. Not all rows give a size; the values are once, few, many and, for expanded clones, a class.

j_call: TRBJ2-3; v_call: TRBV7-3; clone_size: .; cdr3_aa: CASSSSENTQYF
j_call: TRBJ2-3; v_call: TRBV5-1; clone_size: .; cdr3_aa: CASSFRGDGTDTQYF
j_call: TRBJ2-1; v_call: TRBV14; clone_size: few; cdr3_aa: CASSRLADFNEQFF
j_call: TRBJ2-1; v_call: TRBV15; clone_size: .; cdr3_aa: CATSKSANEQFF
j_call: TRBJ1-1; v_call: TRBV30; clone_size: few; cdr3_aa: CAWSVRGNTEAFF
j_call: TRBJ2-2; v_call: TRBV30; clone_size: .; cdr3_aa: CAWKRTSGPRGELFF
j_call: TRBJ2-6; v_call: TRBV28; clone_size: few; cdr3_aa: CASSFRRGDFGGANVLTF
j_call: TRBJ1-5; v_call: TRBV28; clone_size: .; cdr3_aa: CASRGGVSNQPQHF
j_call: TRBJ1-6; v_call: TRBV23-1; clone_size: few; cdr3_aa: CASSDQDRGTSPLHF
j_call: TRBJ1-2; v_call: TRBV5-4; clone_size: .; cdr3_aa: CASSLQGRNYGYTF
j_call: TRBJ2-5; v_call: TRBV5-8; clone_size: few; cdr3_aa: CASSFSPGSETQYF
j_call: TRBJ2-3; v_call: TRBV2; clone_size: .; cdr3_aa: CASSEGGTRADTQYF
j_call: TRBJ2-3; v_call: TRBV7-2; clone_size: .; cdr3_aa: CASRVGADTQYF
j_call: TRBJ2-4; v_call: TRBV30; clone_size: few; cdr3_aa: CAWSEQEPNIQYF
j_call: TRBJ1-1; v_call: TRBV9; clone_size: few; cdr3_aa: CASSVGGVNTEAFF
j_call: TRBJ1-1; v_call: TRBV4-2; clone_size: few; cdr3_aa: CASSHDGTVNTEAFF
j_call: TRBJ1-1; v_call: TRBV11-2; clone_size: few; cdr3_aa: CASRAVGPGFTEAFF
j_call: TRBJ2-2; v_call: TRBV5-1; clone_size: few; cdr3_aa: CASSFSPPGELFF
j_call: TRBJ1-4; v_call: TRBV30; clone_size: .; cdr3_aa: CAWSVTGRGNEKLFF
j_call: TRBJ1-6; v_call: TRBV19; clone_size: .; cdr3_aa: CASRAGGGNSPLHF
j_call: TRBJ1-5; v_call: TRBV28; clone_size: few; cdr3_aa: CASGDSPGQPQHF
j_call: TRBJ2-4; v_call: TRBV5-4; clone_size: .; cdr3_aa: CASSLDRNIQYF
j_call: TRBJ2-4; v_call: TRBV28; clone_size: few; cdr3_aa: CASSSGQGRNIQYF